This T cell receptor (beta chain) originates from a study of T cell clones after liver transplantation. Study-wide context: Standard immunosuppression, with no induction, continued until 12-24 months after transplant.

In regard to this clone: The antigen remains undetermined.

Study-wide findings and caveats: Migration into the graft, not deletion, may explain lost graft donor-reactive T cells.

Generated by immunoSEQ multiplex PCR, the TCRdb table keeps only in-frame clones and is missing some. The sample lists about 120,000 clones, 90% seen once, with roughly 0.8% in the top ten. CDR3 size: 15 residues. The germline V gene encodes CDR1 MNHEY and CDR2 SVGAGI. V trimming: 6 bases; J trimming: 0 bases; junction bases outside the gene matches: 6. Here the sequenced sample was CD4+ T cells from blood, taken 12 months after liver transplant. The genes are TRBV6-5 and TRBJ2-3; 7 bases match TRBD1. The clonotype was recovered from a human patient who received a liver transplant. The T cells may come from the graft donor. In DNA, the CDR3 is TGTGCCAGCAGCCCGACAGGGCCCAGCACAGATACGCAGTATTTT. Encoded protein: CASSPTGPSTDTQYF.